Reported below is one TCR beta chain. The sample is drawn from a study of blood T cell repertoires in COVID-19. About the research overall: From the United States, Italy and Spain came samples of acute and convalescent COVID-19. Sources were T cells, B-cell-depleted T cells, or PBMCs; the material itself was cDNA or gDNA.

Per the germline V gene, CDR1 is SGHAT and CDR2 is FQDESV (reference sequence). The CDR3 loop spans 15 amino acids. Trimming removed 5 bases from V and 2 bases from J; junction bases left unmatched: 7. In the original workflow: Amplification of reference gene primers provided the estimated nucleated cell counts. The assay was immunoSEQ multiplex PCR, and TCRdb's table has in-frame clones only and misses some. That table furnishes V, J and clone size, whereas the DNA furnished D and trimming. The profile shows about 380,000 clones, 85% of them singletons. This chain uses TRBV11-1 with TRBJ2-3; 7 positions match TRBD1. The clonotype comes from a woman between 18 and 30 years old with acute or convalescent COVID-19. Source material: peripheral blood. Here the CDR3 reads CASSQGTVNTDTQYF. DNA of the CDR3: TGTGCCAGCAGCCAGGGGACAGTCAACACAGATACGCAGTATTTT.